This T cell receptor (beta chain) was observed in a study of T-cell reconstitution after alpha-beta-depleted transplantation in children. The library targeted TCRbeta and was prepared with unique molecular identifiers. TCRdb passed the PCR reads through MiXCR, listing each CDR3 protein once. The data contain 200,000 to 250,000 distinct CDR3 sequences, around 12% of them singletons. Germline CDR1 LGHNA, CDR2 YNFKEQ. J was trimmed by 0 bases and V by 5 bases; bases with no gene match: 13. The CDR3 is 19 amino acids. This clonotype was detected many times. The V call is TRBV4-2, the J call TRBJ2-6, with 7 bases aligning to TRBD2. This specimen was PBMCs from the stem cell graft donor, taken from the stem cell graft. This clonotype was obtained from a human donor who donated a stem cell graft to a child with acute lymphoblastic leukemia. The CDR3 region has the DNA TGTGCCAGCAGCACAAACGGGAGACTAGCTTACTCTGGGGCCAACGTCCTGACTTTC. This sequence encodes CASSTNGRLAYSGANVLTF.